The rows below give T cell receptor beta chains drawn from one sample of a study of identical twins. TCRdb re-called the 5' RACE reads through MiXCR, storing one row per CDR3 protein. The data show around 230,000 distinct CDR3 sequences, 6.5% to 8% seen once. The sample was also linked to a second study, of T cells expressing NK-cell markers.

The sample comprised CD8+ T cells sorted from blood. The receptor set was obtained from a woman aged 18-30 years in good health. Each CDR3 is given with its conserved first and last residue. The D gene is left open where the match is weak. Not every row has a clone size; where given, it reads once, few, many or a size class.

d_gene | j_gene | v_gene | abundance | CDR3aa | CDR3nt
TRBD1 | TRBJ2-5 | TRBV12-3/TRBV12-4 | . | CASTKPDRGRETQYF | TGTGCCAGCACAAAACCTGACAGGGGCCGGGAGACCCAGTACTTC
TRBD1 | TRBJ2-5 | TRBV5-1 | few | CASSFRDRGTTGSQETQYF | TGCGCCAGCAGCTTCCGGGACAGGGGGACCACCGGTAGCCAAGAGACCCAGTACTTC
. | TRBJ2-2 | TRBV29-1 | few | CSVEGIPGDYTGELFF | TGCAGCGTTGAAGGTATCCCGGGAGATTACACCGGGGAGCTGTTTTTT
TRBD2 | TRBJ2-1 | TRBV27 | . | CASSFFPRGGSYNEQFF | TGTGCCAGCAGTTTTTTCCCGCGGGGGGGCTCCTACAATGAGCAGTTCTTC
. | TRBJ2-1 | TRBV12-3/TRBV12-4 | few | CASSPGLPRFF | TGTGCCAGCAGTCCGGGACTGCCACGGTTCTTC
. | TRBJ2-7 | TRBV7-9 | . | CASSLAGATSYEQYF | TGTGCCAGCAGCTTAGCGGGCGCCACGTCCTACGAGCAGTACTTC
TRBD1 | TRBJ2-3 | TRBV7-2 | . | CASSSPRTGGSTDTQYF | TGTGCCAGCAGCTCACCAAGGACAGGGGGAAGCACAGATACGCAGTATTTT
TRBD1 | TRBJ2-2 | TRBV7-9 | many | CASRRQGSSGELFF | TGTGCCAGCCGACGACAGGGTAGTAGCGGGGAGCTGTTTTTT
. | TRBJ1-1 | TRBV20-1 | . | CSAMEGQAFF | TGCAGTGCTATGGAAGGGCAAGCTTTCTTT
. | TRBJ2-3 | TRBV18 | . | CASSPVRGTDTQYF | TGTGCCAGCTCACCGGTCCGTGGCACAGATACGCAGTATTTT
TRBD2 | TRBJ2-1 | TRBV6-2/TRBV6-3 | . | CASSYHTSGRIDNEQFF | TGTGCCAGCAGTTACCATACTAGCGGCCGAATTGACAATGAGCAGTTCTTC